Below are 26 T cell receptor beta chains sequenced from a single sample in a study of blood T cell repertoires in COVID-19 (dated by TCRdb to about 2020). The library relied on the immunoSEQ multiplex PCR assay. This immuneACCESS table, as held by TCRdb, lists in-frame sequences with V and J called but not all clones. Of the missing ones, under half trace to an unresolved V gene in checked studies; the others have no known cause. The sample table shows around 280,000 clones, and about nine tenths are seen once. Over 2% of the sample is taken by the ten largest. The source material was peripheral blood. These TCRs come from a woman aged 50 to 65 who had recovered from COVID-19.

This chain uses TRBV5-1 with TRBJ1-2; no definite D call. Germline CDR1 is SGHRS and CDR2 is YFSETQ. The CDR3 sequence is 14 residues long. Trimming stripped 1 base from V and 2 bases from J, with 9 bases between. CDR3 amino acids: CASSLTSKNYGYTF. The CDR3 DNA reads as TGCGCCAGCAGCTTGACTTCTAAAAACTATGGCTACACCTTC.

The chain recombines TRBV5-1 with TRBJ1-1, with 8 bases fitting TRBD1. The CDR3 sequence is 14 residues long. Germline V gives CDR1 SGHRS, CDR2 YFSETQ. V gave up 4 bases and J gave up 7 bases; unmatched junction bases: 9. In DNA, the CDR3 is TGCGCCAGCAGCAAAGCGGACAGGGTTATTGAAGCTTTCTTT. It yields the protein CASSKADRVIEAFF.

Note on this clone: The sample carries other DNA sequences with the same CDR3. CDR3 loop: CASSPDRSYGYTF. The DNA of the CDR3 is TGTGCCAGCTCACCAGACAGGTCCTATGGCTACACCTTC. The chain couples TRBV18 to TRBJ1-2, with D possibly TRBD1 on 6 matching bases. Germline V gene lookup returns CDR1 KGHSH and CDR2 LQKENI. Trimming removed 2 bases at V and 4 bases at J, with 8 bases between. The CDR3 spans 13 residues. The whole variable domain, remainder taken from reference TRBV18 and TRBJ1-2, is NAGVMQNPRHLVRRRGQEARLRCSPMKGHSHVYWYRQLPEEGLKFMVYLQKENIIDESGMPKERFSAEFPKEGPSILRIQQVVRGDSAAYFCASSPDRSYGYTFGSGTRLTVV.

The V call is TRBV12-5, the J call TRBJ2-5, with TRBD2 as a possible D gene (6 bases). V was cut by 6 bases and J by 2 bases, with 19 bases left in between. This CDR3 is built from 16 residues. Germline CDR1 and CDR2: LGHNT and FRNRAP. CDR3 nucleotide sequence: TGTGCTAGTGGCCCCCCCGGAGGGCGGTTACAAGAGACCCAGTACTTC. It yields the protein CASGPPGGRLQETQYF.

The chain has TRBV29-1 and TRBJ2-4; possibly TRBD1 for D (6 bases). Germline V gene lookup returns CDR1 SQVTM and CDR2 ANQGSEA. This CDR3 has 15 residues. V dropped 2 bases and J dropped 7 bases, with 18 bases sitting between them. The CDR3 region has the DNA TGCAGCGTTGAAAGTGCGACAGGCGGTGGGAACATTCAGTACTTC. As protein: CSVESATGGGNIQYF.

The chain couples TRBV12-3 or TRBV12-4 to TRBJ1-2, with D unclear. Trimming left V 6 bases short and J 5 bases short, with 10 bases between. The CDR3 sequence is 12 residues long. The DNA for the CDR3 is TGTGCCAGCAGAGGTCGAGCGTATGGCTACACCTTC. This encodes CASRGRAYGYTF.

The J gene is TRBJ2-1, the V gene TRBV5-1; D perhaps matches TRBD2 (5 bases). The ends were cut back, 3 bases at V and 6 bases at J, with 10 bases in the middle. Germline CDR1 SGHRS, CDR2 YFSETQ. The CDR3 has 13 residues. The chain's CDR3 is CASSSGGGNEQFF. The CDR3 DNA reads TGCGCCAGCAGCTCCGGCGGAGGCAATGAGCAGTTCTTC.

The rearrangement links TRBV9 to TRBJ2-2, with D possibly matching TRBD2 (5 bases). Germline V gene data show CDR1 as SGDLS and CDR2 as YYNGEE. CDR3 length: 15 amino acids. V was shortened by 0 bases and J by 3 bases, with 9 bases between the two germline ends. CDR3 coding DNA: TGTGCCAGCAGCGTAGAAGGGAGACACACCGGGGAGCTGTTTTTT. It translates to CASSVEGRHTGELFF.

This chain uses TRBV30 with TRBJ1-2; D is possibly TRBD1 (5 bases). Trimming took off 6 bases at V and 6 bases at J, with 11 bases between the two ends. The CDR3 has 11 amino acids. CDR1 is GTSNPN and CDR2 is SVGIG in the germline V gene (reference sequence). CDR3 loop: CACLRGNGYTF. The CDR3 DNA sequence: TGTGCCTGCCTGCGGGGGAATGGCTACACCTTC.

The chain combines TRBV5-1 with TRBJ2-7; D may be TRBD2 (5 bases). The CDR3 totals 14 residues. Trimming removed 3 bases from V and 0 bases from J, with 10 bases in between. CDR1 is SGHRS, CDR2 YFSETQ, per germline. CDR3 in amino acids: CASSSTGSSYEQYF. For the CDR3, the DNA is TGCGCCAGCAGCTCGACTGGGAGCTCCTACGAGCAGTACTTC.

The CDR3 DNA reads as TGTGCCAGCAGCCCTAGACCCAGGACAGACTCTGGAAACACCATATATTTT. Translation: CASSPRPRTDSGNTIYF. This chain links TRBV7-9 with TRBJ1-3; perhaps TRBD1 as D (6 bases). Looked up from germline, CDR1 is SEHNR and CDR2 is FQNEAQ (reference sequence). The CDR3 has 17 residues. Between the trimmed V and J ends, which lost 5 bases and 0 bases, there was a span of 17 bases. The full variable domain, with the rest looked up from reference TRBV7-9 and TRBJ1-3, is DTGVSQNPRHKITKRGQNVTFRCDPISEHNRLYWYRQTLGQGPEFLTYFQNEAQLEKSRLLSDRFSAERPKGSFSTLEIQRTEQGDSAMYLCASSPRPRTDSGNTIYFGEGSWLTVV.

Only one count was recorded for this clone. The CDR3 region is CASSFSGRGGYTF. As DNA, the CDR3 is TGTGCCAGCAGCTTTTCGGGAAGAGGTGGCTACACCTTC. The V call is TRBV11-2, the J call TRBJ1-2, with no clear D. With 3 bases removed from V and 7 bases from J, the gap between germline ends came to 12 bases. The CDR3 consists of 13 residues. The germline V gene has CDR1 SGHAT and CDR2 FQNNGV.

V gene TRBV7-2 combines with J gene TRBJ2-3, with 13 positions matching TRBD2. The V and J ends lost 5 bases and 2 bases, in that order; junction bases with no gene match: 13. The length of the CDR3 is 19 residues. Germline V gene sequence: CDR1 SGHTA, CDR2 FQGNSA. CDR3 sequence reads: CASSTPGTSGASYTDTQYF. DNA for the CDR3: TGTGCCAGCAGCACACCCGGGACTAGCGGGGCCTCTTACACAGATACGCAGTATTTT. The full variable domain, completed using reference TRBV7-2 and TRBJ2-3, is GAGVSQSPSNKVTEKGKDVELRCDPISGHTALYWYRQSLGQGLEFLIYFQGNSAPDKSGLPSDRFSAERTGGSVSTLTIQRTQQEDSAVYLCASSTPGTSGASYTDTQYFGPGTRLTVL.

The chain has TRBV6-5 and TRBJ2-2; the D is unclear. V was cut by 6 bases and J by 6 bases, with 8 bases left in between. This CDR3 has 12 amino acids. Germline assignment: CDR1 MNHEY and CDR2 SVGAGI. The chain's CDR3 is CASREFAGELFF. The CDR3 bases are TGTGCCAGCAGAGAGTTCGCCGGGGAGCTGTTTTTT.

The CDR3 DNA is TGCGCCAGCAGCTTCGGGACATATACCGGGGAGCTGTTTTTT. Translation: CASSFGTYTGELFF. J is TRBJ2-2 and V is TRBV5-1, with TRBD1 as a possible D gene (6 bases). The CDR3 spans 14 residues. CDR1 is SGHRS, CDR2 YFSETQ, per germline. The V gene lost 2 bases and the J gene lost 5 bases, with 10 bases spanning the gap. Supplemented by reference TRBV5-1 and TRBJ2-2, the full variable domain reads KAGVTQTPRYLIKTRGQQVTLSCSPISGHRSVSWYQQTPGQGLQFLFEYFSETQRNKGNFPGRFSGRQFSNSRSEMNVSTLELGDSALYLCASSFGTYTGELFFGEGSRLTVL.

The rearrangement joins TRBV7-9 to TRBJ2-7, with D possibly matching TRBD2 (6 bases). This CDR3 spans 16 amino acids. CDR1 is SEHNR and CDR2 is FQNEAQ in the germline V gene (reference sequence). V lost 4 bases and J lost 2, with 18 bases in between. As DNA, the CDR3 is TGTGCCAGCAGCTCAATAGGGCGGGACGTAACCTACGAGCAGTACTTC. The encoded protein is CASSSIGRDVTYEQYF. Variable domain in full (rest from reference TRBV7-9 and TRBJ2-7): DTGVSQNPRHKITKRGQNVTFRCDPISEHNRLYWYRQTLGQGPEFLTYFQNEAQLEKSRLLSDRFSAERPKGSFSTLEIQRTEQGDSAMYLCASSSIGRDVTYEQYFGPGTRLTVT.

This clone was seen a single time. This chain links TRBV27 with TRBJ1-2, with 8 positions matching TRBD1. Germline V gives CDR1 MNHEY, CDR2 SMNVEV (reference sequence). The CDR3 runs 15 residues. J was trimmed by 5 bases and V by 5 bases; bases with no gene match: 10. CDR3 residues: CASSGVGQGGYGYTF. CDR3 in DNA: TGTGCCAGCAGTGGGGTTGGACAGGGAGGGTATGGCTACACCTTC.

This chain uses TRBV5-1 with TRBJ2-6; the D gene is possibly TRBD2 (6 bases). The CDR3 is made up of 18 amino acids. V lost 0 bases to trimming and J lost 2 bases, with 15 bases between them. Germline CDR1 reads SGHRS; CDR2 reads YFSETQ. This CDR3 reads CASSLGRRDPPGANVLTF. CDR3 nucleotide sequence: TGCGCCAGCAGCTTGGGACGGAGGGACCCACCTGGGGCCAACGTCCTGACTTTC.

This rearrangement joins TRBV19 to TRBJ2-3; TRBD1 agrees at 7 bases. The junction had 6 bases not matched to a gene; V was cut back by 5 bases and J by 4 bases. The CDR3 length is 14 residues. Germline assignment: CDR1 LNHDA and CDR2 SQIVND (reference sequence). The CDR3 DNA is TGTGCCAGTAGTCGAGGGGGCGACGCAGATACGCAGTATTTT. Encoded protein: CASSRGGDADTQYF. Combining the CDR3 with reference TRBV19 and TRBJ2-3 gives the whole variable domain DGGITQSPKYLFRKEGQNVTLSCEQNLNHDAMYWYRQDPGQGLRLIYYSQIVNDFQKGDIAEGYSVSREKKESFPLTVTSAQKNPTAFYLCASSRGGDADTQYFGPGTRLTVL.

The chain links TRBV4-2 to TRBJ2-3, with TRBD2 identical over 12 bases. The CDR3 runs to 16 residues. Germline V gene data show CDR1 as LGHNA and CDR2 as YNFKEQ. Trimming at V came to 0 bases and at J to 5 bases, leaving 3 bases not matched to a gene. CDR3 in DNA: TGTGCCAGCAGCCAAGAGCTAGCGGGAGGGATAGATACGCAGTATTTT. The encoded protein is CASSQELAGGIDTQYF.

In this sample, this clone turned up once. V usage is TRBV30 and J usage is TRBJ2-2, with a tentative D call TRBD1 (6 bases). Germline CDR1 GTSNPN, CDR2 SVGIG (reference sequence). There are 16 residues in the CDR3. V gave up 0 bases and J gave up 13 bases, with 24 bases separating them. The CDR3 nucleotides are TGTGCCTGGAGTGTAGGACAGAAAGTCGAACGTAGCCGGCTGTTTTTT. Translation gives CAWSVGQKVERSRLFF.

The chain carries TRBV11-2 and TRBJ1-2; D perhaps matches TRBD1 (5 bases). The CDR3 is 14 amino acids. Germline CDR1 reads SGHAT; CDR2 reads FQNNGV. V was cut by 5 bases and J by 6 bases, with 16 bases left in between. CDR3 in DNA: TGTGCCAGCAGCCAGGCAGGGAGGAAAAATGGCTACACCTTC. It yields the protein CASSQAGRKNGYTF.

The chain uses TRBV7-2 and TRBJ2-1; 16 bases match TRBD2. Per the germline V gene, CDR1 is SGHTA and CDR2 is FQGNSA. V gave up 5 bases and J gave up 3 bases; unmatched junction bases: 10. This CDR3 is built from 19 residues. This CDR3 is CASSLGLAGGGPGYNEQFF. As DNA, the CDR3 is TGTGCCAGCAGCCTGGGACTAGCGGGAGGGGGACCGGGCTACAATGAGCAGTTCTTC. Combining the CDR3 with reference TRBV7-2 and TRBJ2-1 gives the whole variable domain GAGVSQSPSNKVTEKGKDVELRCDPISGHTALYWYRQSLGQGLEFLIYFQGNSAPDKSGLPSDRFSAERTGGSVSTLTIQRTQQEDSAVYLCASSLGLAGGGPGYNEQFFGPGTRLTVL.

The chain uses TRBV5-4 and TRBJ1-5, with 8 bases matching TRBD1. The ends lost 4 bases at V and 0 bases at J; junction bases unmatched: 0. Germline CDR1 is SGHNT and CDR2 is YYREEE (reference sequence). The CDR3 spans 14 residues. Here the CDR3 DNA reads TGTGCCAGCAGCACAGGGGGTAGCAATCAGCCCCAGCATTTT. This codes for CASSTGGSNQPQHF.

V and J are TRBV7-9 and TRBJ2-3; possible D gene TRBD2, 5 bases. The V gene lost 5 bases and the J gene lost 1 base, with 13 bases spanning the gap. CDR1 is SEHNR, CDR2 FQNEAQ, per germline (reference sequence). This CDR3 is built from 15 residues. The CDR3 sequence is CASSPWTPRTDTQYF. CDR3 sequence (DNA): TGTGCCAGCAGCCCCTGGACTCCCCGCACAGATACGCAGTATTTT.

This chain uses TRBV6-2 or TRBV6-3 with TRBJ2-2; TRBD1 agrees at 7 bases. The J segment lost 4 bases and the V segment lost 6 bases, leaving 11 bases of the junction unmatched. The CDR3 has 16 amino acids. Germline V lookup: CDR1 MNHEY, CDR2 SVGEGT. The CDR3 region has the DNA TGTGCCAGCAGCCTTACAGGGGTCATTGGCACCGGGGAGCTGTTTTTT. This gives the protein CASSLTGVIGTGELFF.